This T cell receptor (beta chain) was obtained from a study of blood T cell repertoires in COVID-19. Study-wide context: Some COVID-19 samples were acute and others convalescent; all came from the United States, Italy and Spain. T cells, B-cell-depleted T cells, or PBMCs supplied cDNA or gDNA.

Per the authors' pipeline: Estimated nucleated cell counts came from reference gene primer amplification. Method: immunoSEQ multiplex PCR; TCRdb's copy keeps in-frame clones and lacks some. Clonal size and the V and J genes are those of that table, whereas D and trimming came from the DNA. Of some 120,000 clones in the sample, 75% to 85% were seen once. Germline values: CDR1 MDHEN, CDR2 SYDVKM. This CDR3 comprises 16 residues. With 3 bases clipped from V and 1 base from J, the junction kept 6 bases outside the gene matches. This clonotype was sampled from a human donor in a cohort sampled during active COVID-19. This sequence joins TRBV28 and TRBJ2-5; the match to TRBD2 covers 9 bases. The sequenced sample consisted of peripheral blood. CDR3 residues: CASSFLPSGAQETQYF. CDR3 in DNA: TGTGCCAGCAGTTTTCTCCCTAGCGGGGCCCAAGAGACCCAGTACTTC.